Listed below are T cell receptor beta chains from one sample, sequenced in a study of blood T cell repertoires in COVID-19. Clones were read by immunoSEQ multiplex PCR, and TCRdb kept only the in-frame ones, dropping some. The sample yields 200,000 to 250,000 clones, more than 85% seen once. The sample consisted of peripheral blood. The receptors here all came from a man between 60 and 70 years old with COVID-19, enrolled during active disease. Both conserved end residues are part of each CDR3. The D gene is left open where the match is weak. Part of the rows lack a size; the others show once, few, many or a class for expanded clones.

clone size,D gene,V gene,J gene,CDR3 DNA,CDR3 protein
-,-,TRBV19,TRBJ2-3,TGTGCCAGTAAAACAAGAGGTGGGAGGCCAGATACGCAGTATTTT,CASKTRGGRPDTQYF
-,-,TRBV11-2,TRBJ2-4,TGTGCCAGCAGCTTTCCCGGGACTGCTAAAAACATTCAGTACTTC,CASSFPGTAKNIQYF
-,TRBD2,TRBV5-1,TRBJ2-1,TGCGCCAGCAGCGGGCGGACTAGCGGGACCTACAATGAGCAGTTCTTC,CASSGRTSGTYNEQFF
-,TRBD1,TRBV19,TRBJ1-2,TGTGCCAGCGGGAGGGGGACAGGGAATGGCTACACCTTC,CASGRGTGNGYTF
-,-,TRBV4-1,TRBJ2-7,TGCGCCAGCAGCCTACAGGGTTCCTCCTACGAGCAGTACTTC,CASSLQGSSYEQYF
-,TRBD1,TRBV13,TRBJ2-7,TGTGCCAGCAGCTTAGCCCCCCGGACAGGGTTTGAGCAGTACTTC,CASSLAPRTGFEQYF
-,-,TRBV5-1,TRBJ1-2,TGCGCCAGCAGCTTGAGCAGGGGAAGTGGTGGCTACACCTTC,CASSLSRGSGGYTF
-,TRBD1,TRBV19,TRBJ1-2,TGTGCCAGTAGTCCAGGGGGCGATGGCTACACCTTC,CASSPGGDGYTF
-,TRBD2,TRBV7-2,TRBJ2-2,TGTGCCAGCAGACACCGGACTAGCGGGGGGGCGAACACCGGGGAGCTGTTTTTT,CASRHRTSGGANTGELFF
-,-,TRBV5-5,TRBJ1-3,TGTGCCAGCAGCTCCCCGGTTTCTGGAAACACCATATATTTT,CASSSPVSGNTIYF
-,TRBD1,TRBV18,TRBJ2-7,TGTGCCAGCTCACCCGCGACAGGGCACGAGCAGTACTTC,CASSPATGHEQYF
-,-,TRBV4-3,TRBJ2-1,TGCGCCAGCAGCCAAGAGGAGGGGTACAATGAGCAGTTCTTC,CASSQEEGYNEQFF
-,-,TRBV19,TRBJ2-2,TGTGCCAGTAGCGCCCAGGGCGGCACCGGGGAGCTGTTTTTT,CASSAQGGTGELFF
-,TRBD1,TRBV27,TRBJ1-5,TGTGCCAGCAGTTTAACGGGACAGGTCCATCAGCCCCAGCATTTT,CASSLTGQVHQPQHF
-,-,TRBV4-3,TRBJ1-6,TGCGCCAGCAGCCAATTCGGCAGCACTAATAATTCACCCCTCCACTTT,CASSQFGSTNNSPLHF
-,-,TRBV18,TRBJ1-1,TGTGCCAGCTCACCAGGGAGGAACACTGAAGCTTTCTTT,CASSPGRNTEAFF
-,TRBD1,TRBV7-6,TRBJ1-2,TGTGCCAGCAGCTTATCAGGGGGCGTCTATGGCTACACCTTC,CASSLSGGVYGYTF
once,-,TRBV5-6,TRBJ1-2,TGTGCCAGCAGCTTTGAGAGGACGGCTAGCGACACCTTC,CASSFERTASDTF
few,TRBD1,TRBV5-5,TRBJ2-1,TGTGCCAGCAGAGTTCCGGGACAGTTCTACAATGAGCAGTTCTTC,CASRVPGQFYNEQFF
-,-,TRBV11-2,TRBJ1-5,TGTGCCAGCAGCTTGGGCAGGCCCATCGGGAGTCAGCCCCAGCATTTT,CASSLGRPIGSQPQHF
-,-,TRBV3-1/TRBV3-2,TRBJ2-3,TGTGCCAGCAGCCAAGATAAAGCCCCGGCAGATACGCAGTATTTT,CASSQDKAPADTQYF
-,-,TRBV4-3,TRBJ1-1,TGCGCCAGCAGCCAAGATCGGCTGACTGCCGAAGCTTTCTTT,CASSQDRLTAEAFF
-,-,TRBV30,TRBJ1-2,TGTGCCTGGAGTCACGGGGGAGGAGGCTACACCTTC,CAWSHGGGGYTF
-,TRBD1,TRBV4-1,TRBJ1-5,TGCGCCAGCAGCCAGGACGGACAGGGGGTACATAGCAATCAGCCCCAGCATTTT,CASSQDGQGVHSNQPQHF
-,TRBD1,TRBV7-9,TRBJ2-2,TGTGCCAGCAGCTACGGACAGGGAACCGGGGAGCTGTTTTTT,CASSYGQGTGELFF
-,TRBD1,TRBV3-1/TRBV3-2,TRBJ1-2,TGTGCCAGCAGCCATACCGGGACAGGGGTCAGGGACTATGGCTACACCTTC,CASSHTGTGVRDYGYTF